This entry describes one T cell receptor (beta chain). Its antigen is currently unknown. V shed 6 bases and J 10 bases; nucleotides not matched to a gene: 5. Germline V gene lookup returns CDR1 MDHEN and CDR2 SYDVKM. This CDR3 contains 13 residues. The entry originates in a study of shared clonotypes between healthy human individuals. Study outcomes and limitations: Clonotypes shared by all four donors outscored non-shared clonotypes in generation probability.

Produced via immunoSEQ multiplex PCR; TCRdb's table is partial and in-frame only. Of about 690,000 clones listed, about 90% are singletons. Healthy HIV-negative adults with no recent acute infections or vaccinations were recruited as donors. CD8 memory fractions consisted of CD45RO+ and CCR7-negative CD45RA+ TemRA cells together. This clonotype was obtained from a man aged 18-30 years in good health. Some clones in this sample may be carry-over from other donors' samples. This chain joins TRBV28 and TRBJ2-7; 14 bases match TRBD2. The specimen was memory CD8+ T cells from PBMCs. Subset noted: CD45RO+ cells pooled with CCR7-negative TemRA cells. CDR3 region: CASSPGLAGDQYF. The CDR3 DNA follows: TGTGCCAGCAGCCCGGGACTAGCGGGAGATCAGTACTTC.